Sequencing of this TCR beta chain was carried out in a study of cytomegalovirus exposure and HLA in healthy donors. The study, taken as a whole, reports: Altogether, some 170 TCR beta chains were recorded as cytomegalovirus-associated. Most TCR beta V segments were productive about 87% or about 30% of the time in an earlier analysis.

The primer mix had 60 Vbeta and 13 Jbeta primers. TCRdb keeps only in-frame clones here, not all; method: immunoSEQ multiplex PCR. The sample has about 80,000 clones; around 80% are singletons. Note on this clone: The antigen is not known.

CDR1 MNHEY and CDR2 SVGAGI come from the germline V gene. The V gene lost 0 bases and the J gene lost 5 bases, with 10 bases spanning the gap. This CDR3 comprises 14 residues. The sample comprised PBMCs. This chain links TRBV6-5 with TRBJ1-2, with a weak D call TRBD1 (5 bases). This clonotype was sampled from a man aged 30-40 years in good health and CMV-seronegative. The CDR3 DNA follows: TGTGCCAGCAGTTACTCTCGGGGGGAGTATGGCTACACCTTC. The encoded protein is CASSYSRGEYGYTF.